The 14 T cell receptor beta chains reported below all come from one sample, sequenced in a study of cytomegalovirus exposure and HLA in healthy donors. Assay: immunoSEQ multiplex PCR; the TCRdb copy retains only in-frame clones and omits some. The sample holds tens of thousands of clones, around 81% seen once. The sequencing input was PBMCs. The receptors here all came from a man in his thirties or forties in good health and CMV-seronegative.

The rearrangement uses TRBV7-9 and TRBJ2-3, with 12 bases fitting TRBD2. The germline V gene encodes CDR1 SEHNR and CDR2 FQNEAQ (reference sequence). The CDR3 covers 16 residues. After removal of 1 base from V and 4 bases from J, the junction contained 3 bases not matched to a gene. CDR3 nucleotide sequence: TGTGCCAGCAGCTTAGTGACTAGCGGGGGAGCAGATACGCAGTATTTT. Protein product: CASSLVTSGGADTQYF.

The chain joins TRBV19 to TRBJ1-2; no reliable D call. Germline V gene data show CDR1 as LNHDA and CDR2 as SQIVND (reference sequence). Trimming took off 5 bases at V and 0 bases at J, with 10 bases between the two ends. The CDR3 consists of 14 residues. CDR3 amino acids: CASSGPDSNYGYTF. The CDR3 DNA follows: TGTGCCAGTAGTGGGCCGGACTCTAACTATGGCTACACCTTC.

The rearrangement uses TRBV11-3 and TRBJ2-2; D unresolved. V was pared by 5 bases and J by 6 bases, with 10 bases between. Germline V gene lookup returns CDR1 SGHNT and CDR2 YENEEA. The CDR3 sequence is 13 residues long. The CDR3 DNA reads as TGTGCCAGCAGCACTACCCCGGCCGGGGAGCTGTTTTTT. Translated: CASSTTPAGELFF.

This clone was detected only a few times. V gene TRBV4-1 combines with J gene TRBJ1-5; TRBD1 matches at 10 bases. Trimming cost V 3 bases and J 5 bases; bases outside gene matches: 1. The V gene's germline CDR1 is MGHRA and CDR2 YSYEKL. The CDR3 is 14 residues long. CDR3 nucleotides: TGCGCCAGCAGCCAGGGACAGGGGTATCAGCCCCAGCATTTT. Its translation: CASSQGQGYQPQHF.

This sequence joins TRBV4-3 and TRBJ1-3, with D tentatively TRBD1 (6 bases). Germline V CDR1 and CDR2: LGHNA, YSLEER. V gave up 0 bases and J gave up 2 bases, with 17 bases separating them. The CDR3 totals 18 residues. The CDR3 is CASSQDPGAQVTGNTIYF. As DNA, the CDR3 is TGCGCCAGCAGCCAAGACCCAGGGGCCCAGGTCACTGGAAACACCATATATTTT.

The chain is built from TRBV25-1 and TRBJ1-5; D not certain. The CDR3 extends over 12 amino acids. With 6 bases removed from V and 2 bases from J, the gap between germline ends came to 5 bases. CDR1 and CDR2 from the germline V gene are MGHDK and SYGVNS. The CDR3 bases are TGTGCCAGCAGCAGCGGCAATCAGCCCCAGCATTTT. As protein: CASSSGNQPQHF.

The chain recombines TRBV5-5 with TRBJ2-1; 12 positions agree with TRBD2. Per the germline V gene, CDR1 is SGHKS and CDR2 is YYEKEE (reference sequence). The CDR3 consists of 14 residues. Losses at the gene ends were 3 bases for V and 10 bases for J; bases not matched to a gene: 5. CDR3 amino acids: CASSSTSGGREQFF. CDR3 nucleotides: TGTGCCAGCAGCTCGACTAGCGGGGGCCGGGAGCAGTTCTTC.

V usage is TRBV27 and J usage is TRBJ2-4; D perhaps matches TRBD1 (6 bases). This CDR3 has 16 residues. V was cut by 3 bases and J by 3 bases, with 15 bases left in between. CDR1 and CDR2 from the germline V gene are MNHEY and SMNVEV (reference sequence). CDR3 in DNA: TGTGCCAGCAGTTTTAGGACAGAAACTAACAAAAACATTCAGTACTTC. Amino acid sequence: CASSFRTETNKNIQYF.

V is TRBV4-1 and J is TRBJ2-3, with 10 bases that match TRBD1. Trimming took 2 bases from V and 4 from J; bases not matched to a gene: 3. The CDR3 is 15 residues long. CDR1 is MGHRA, CDR2 YSYEKL, per germline. CDR3 sequence (DNA): TGCGCCAGCAGCCAATTAGGGACAGGGGCAGATACGCAGTATTTT. It yields the protein CASSQLGTGADTQYF.

This chain connects TRBV5-1 to TRBJ2-5; 9 bases align to TRBD1. Germline-derived CDR1 and CDR2 are SGHRS and YFSETQ. This CDR3 spans 17 amino acids. J lost 5 bases, V lost 0 bases, and 11 bases had no gene match. CDR3: CASSLAPSDRGSETQYF. The DNA for the CDR3 is TGCGCCAGCAGCTTGGCCCCCTCGGACAGGGGAAGTGAGACCCAGTACTTC.

V gene TRBV2 combines with J gene TRBJ2-7, with TRBD2 matching 9 bases. The germline V gene has CDR1 SNHLY and CDR2 FYNNEI. The CDR3 loop spans 13 amino acids. V lost 8 bases to trimming and J lost 4 bases; unmatched junction nucleotides: 6. The CDR3: CASEAGGGYEQYV. In DNA form, the CDR3 reads TGTGCCAGCGAAGCGGGGGGCGGATACGAGCAGTACGTC.

The chain recombines TRBV6-5 with TRBJ1-4; a possible D gene is TRBD1 (6 bases). CDR1 is MNHEY and CDR2 is SVGAGI in the germline V gene. Trimming took 10 bases from V and 4 from J, leaving 16 bases between them. The CDR3 extends over 14 amino acids. DNA for the CDR3: TGTGCCACCGGAAAGACAGGAGATAATGAAAAACTGTTTTTT. Amino acid sequence: CATGKTGDNEKLFF.

This clone was picked up a small number of times. The CDR3 bases are TGTGCCAGCAGTGAAACTTTTTCCCAGCATTTT. As protein: CASSETFSQHF. V usage is TRBV6-1 and J usage is TRBJ1-5; D ambiguous. V was shortened by 2 bases and J by 11 bases, with 7 bases between the two germline ends. In germline, CDR1 is MNHNS, CDR2 SASEGT. The CDR3 length is 11 residues.

In its sample, this clone was seen a few times. The rearrangement uses TRBV5-1 and TRBJ1-1; tentatively, D is TRBD1 (6 bases). V gave up 2 bases and J gave up 4 bases, with 15 bases separating them. Germline V gives CDR1 SGHRS, CDR2 YFSETQ. The CDR3 contains 15 residues. Written as DNA, the CDR3 is TGCGCCAGCAGCTTACAAGGACAGTCCGTCACTGAAGCTTTCTTT. This encodes CASSLQGQSVTEAFF.